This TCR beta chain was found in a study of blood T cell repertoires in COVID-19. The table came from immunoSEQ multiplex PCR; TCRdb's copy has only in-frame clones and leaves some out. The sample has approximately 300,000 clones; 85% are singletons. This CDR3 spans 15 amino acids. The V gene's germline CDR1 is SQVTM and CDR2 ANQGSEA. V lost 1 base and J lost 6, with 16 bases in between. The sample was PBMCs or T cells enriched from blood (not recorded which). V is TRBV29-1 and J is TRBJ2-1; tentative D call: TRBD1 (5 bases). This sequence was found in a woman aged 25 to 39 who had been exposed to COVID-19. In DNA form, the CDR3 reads TGCAGCGTTGAAGGACAGTCAGGAATTGGCAATGAGCAGTTCTTC. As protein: CSVEGQSGIGNEQFF.